What follows are 4 T cell receptor beta chains derived from one specimen sequenced in a study of T cell changes during pregnancy in multiple sclerosis. The method was immunoSEQ multiplex PCR; TCRdb's version includes in-frame clones alone and lacks a portion of them. The top ten clones hold more than 0.35% of a sample with about 39,000 clones, around 92% of them seen once. The specimen comprised CD4+ T cells from peripheral blood mononuclear cells, sampled after pregnancy. The receptors originated from a female donor with multiple sclerosis, enrolled in a pregnancy study.

The genes are TRBV7-3 and TRBJ1-1, with a possible D match to TRBD1 (6 bases). CDR3 size: 14 residues. Trimming took 5 bases from V and 2 from J, leaving 12 bases between them. The germline V gene encodes CDR1 SGHTA and CDR2 FQGTGA. The CDR3 sequence is CASSAQGFNTEAFF. CDR3 DNA sequence: TGTGCCAGCAGCGCACAGGGATTTAACACTGAAGCTTTCTTT.

The genes are TRBV13 and TRBJ1-5, with D tentatively TRBD1 (5 bases). In germline, CDR1 is PRHDT, CDR2 FYEKMQ (reference sequence). The CDR3 runs to 16 residues. V gave up 4 bases and J gave up 5 bases, with 18 bases separating them. This chain's CDR3 is CASSYRGQGGYQPQHF. CDR3 bases: TGTGCCAGCAGCTACCGTGGCCAGGGCGGTTATCAGCCCCAGCATTTT. The full variable domain, rest sourced from reference TRBV13 and TRBJ1-5, is AAGVIQSPRHLIKEKRETATLKCYPIPRHDTVYWYQQGPGQDPQFLISFYEKMQSDKGSIPDRFSAQQFSDYHSELNMSSLELGDSALYFCASSYRGQGGYQPQHFGDGTRLSIL.

This clone was found once. V usage is TRBV5-8 and J usage is TRBJ1-1, with 8 nucleotides matching TRBD1. The V gene's germline CDR1 is SGHTS and CDR2 YDEGEE. The CDR3 is 14 amino acids. V was pared by 0 bases and J by 6 bases, with 4 bases of the junction left unmatched. Here the CDR3 reads CASSLVGQVPEAFF. CDR3 nucleotide sequence: TGTGCCAGCAGCTTGGTGGGACAGGTTCCTGAAGCTTTCTTT.

The chain employs TRBV9 and TRBJ2-3; D unclear. This CDR3 has 13 amino acids. Trimming removed 3 bases from V and 3 bases from J, with 8 bases in between. Germline assignment: CDR1 SGDLS and CDR2 YYNGEE. The CDR3 region has the DNA TGTGCCAGCAGCGCCCACGAGACAGATACGCAGTATTTT. Encoded protein: CASSAHETDTQYF.